Sequencing of this T cell receptor (beta chain) was carried out in a study of vaccination effects on CD4 cells after COVID-19. This clone was counted between two and nine times. As yet, its antigen is unknown. Study-wide points: Long after vaccination, the clones induced by infection and by vaccine shrank markedly in size.

Libraries were prepared by immunoSEQ multiplex PCR; TCRdb keeps only in-frame clonotypes and omits some of them. In the table there are tens of thousands of clones, roughly four fifths of which are singletons. Germline lookup yields CDR1 MNHEY and CDR2 SVGAGI. The CDR3 sequence is 13 residues long. The ends lost 11 bases at V and 7 bases at J; junction bases unmatched: 7. ViraFEST expansion of antigen-specific CD4+ T cells with viral peptide pools preceded sequencing. Following culture for around 10 days, CD4+ T cells were isolated. It was two doses of either the BNT162b2 or mRNA-1273 vaccine that participants received. Approximately 2 million PBMC were placed in each well, which was supplemented with approximately 9.2 IU/ml IL-2 and around 10 ug/ml peptides. Replacing half the medium with IL-2 medium was done on days 3 and 7.

Material: CD4+ T cells from PBMCs cultured with SARS-CoV-2 spike peptides, obtained after COVID-19 vaccination. This sequence originates from a human donor who received a COVID-19 vaccine. Some clones in this sample may be carry-over from other donors' samples. This chain connects TRBV6-5 to TRBJ1-4; 10 bases are shared with TRBD1. The CDR3 loop is CARKDRGTEKLFF. The CDR3 DNA follows: TGTGCCCGGAAGGACAGGGGGACTGAAAAACTGTTTTTT.